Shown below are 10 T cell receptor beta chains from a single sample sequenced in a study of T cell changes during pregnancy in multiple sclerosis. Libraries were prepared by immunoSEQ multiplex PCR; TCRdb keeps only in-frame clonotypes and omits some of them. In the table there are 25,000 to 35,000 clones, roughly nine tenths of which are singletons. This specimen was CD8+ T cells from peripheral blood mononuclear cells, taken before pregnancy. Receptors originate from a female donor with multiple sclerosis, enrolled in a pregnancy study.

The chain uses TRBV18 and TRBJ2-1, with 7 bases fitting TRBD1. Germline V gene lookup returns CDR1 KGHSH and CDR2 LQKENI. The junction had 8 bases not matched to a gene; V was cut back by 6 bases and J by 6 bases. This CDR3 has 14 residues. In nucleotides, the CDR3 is TGTGCCAGCTCCGGATGGGACAGCGTCAATGAGCAGTTCTTC. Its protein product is CASSGWDSVNEQFF.

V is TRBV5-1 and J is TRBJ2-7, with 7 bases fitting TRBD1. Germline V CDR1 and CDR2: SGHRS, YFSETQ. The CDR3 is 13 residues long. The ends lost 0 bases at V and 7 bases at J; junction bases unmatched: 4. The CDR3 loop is CASSLEGAGEQYF. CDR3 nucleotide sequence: TGCGCCAGCAGCTTGGAGGGGGCCGGGGAGCAGTACTTC.

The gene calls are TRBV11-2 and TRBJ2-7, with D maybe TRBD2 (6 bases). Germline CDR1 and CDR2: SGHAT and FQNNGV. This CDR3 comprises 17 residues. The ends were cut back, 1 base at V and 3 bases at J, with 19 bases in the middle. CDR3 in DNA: TGTGCCAGCAGCTTAGCACCAGTGGTAGCGGTGGACTACGAGCAGTACTTC. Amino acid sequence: CASSLAPVVAVDYEQYF. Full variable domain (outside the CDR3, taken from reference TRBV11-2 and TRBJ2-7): EAGVAQSPRYKIIEKRQSVAFWCNPISGHATLYWYQQILGQGPKLLIQFQNNGVVDDSQLPKDRFSAERLKGVDSTLKIQPAKLEDSAVYLCASSLAPVVAVDYEQYFGPGTRLTVT.

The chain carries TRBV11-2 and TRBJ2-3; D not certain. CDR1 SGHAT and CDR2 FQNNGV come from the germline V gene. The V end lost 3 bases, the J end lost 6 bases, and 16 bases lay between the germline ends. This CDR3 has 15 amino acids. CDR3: CASSFSPRRYDTQYF. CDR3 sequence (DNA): TGTGCCAGCAGCTTCTCCCCCCGCAGATACGATACGCAGTATTTT.

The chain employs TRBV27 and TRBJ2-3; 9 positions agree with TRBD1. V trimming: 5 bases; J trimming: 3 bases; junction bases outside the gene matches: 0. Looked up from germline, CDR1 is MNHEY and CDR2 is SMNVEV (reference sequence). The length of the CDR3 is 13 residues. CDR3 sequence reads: CASSGTGTDTQYF. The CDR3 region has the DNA TGTGCCAGCAGTGGGACAGGGACAGATACGCAGTATTTT.

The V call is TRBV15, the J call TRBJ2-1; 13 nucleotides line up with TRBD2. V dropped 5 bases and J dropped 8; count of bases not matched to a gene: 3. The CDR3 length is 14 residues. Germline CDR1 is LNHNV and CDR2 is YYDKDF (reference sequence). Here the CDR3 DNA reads TGTGCCACCAGCGTGACTAGCGGGGGGTATGAGCAGTTCTTC. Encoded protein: CATSVTSGGYEQFF.

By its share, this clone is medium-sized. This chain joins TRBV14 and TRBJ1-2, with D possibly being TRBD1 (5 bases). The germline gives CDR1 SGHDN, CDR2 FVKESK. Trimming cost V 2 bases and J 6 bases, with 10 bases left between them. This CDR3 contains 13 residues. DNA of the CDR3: TGTGCCAGCAGCCAATTACAGGCAAATGGCTACACCTTC. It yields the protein CASSQLQANGYTF.

CDR3 loop: CASSLWQMAYNEQFF. DNA of the CDR3: TGTGCCAGCAGCTTGTGGCAAATGGCCTACAATGAGCAGTTCTTC. V gene TRBV5-4 combines with J gene TRBJ2-1; D call uncertain. The V and J ends lost 1 base and 2 bases respectively, with 10 bases between them. This CDR3 has 15 amino acids. Germline loops: CDR1 SGHNT, CDR2 YYREEE (reference sequence).

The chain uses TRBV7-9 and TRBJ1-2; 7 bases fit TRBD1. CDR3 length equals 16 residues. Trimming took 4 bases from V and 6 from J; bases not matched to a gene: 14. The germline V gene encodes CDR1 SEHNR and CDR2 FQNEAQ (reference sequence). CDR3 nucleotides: TGTGCCAGCAGCTCTCCCTCAAGGACAGGAGCCCATGGCTACACCTTC. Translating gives CASSSPSRTGAHGYTF.

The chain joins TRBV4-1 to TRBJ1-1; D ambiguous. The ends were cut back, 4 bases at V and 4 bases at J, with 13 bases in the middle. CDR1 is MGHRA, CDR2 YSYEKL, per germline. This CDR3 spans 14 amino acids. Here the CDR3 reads CASSRAAGFTEAFF. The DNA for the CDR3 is TGCGCCAGCAGCCGCGCCGCAGGATTCACTGAAGCTTTCTTT.